This T cell receptor beta chain was sequenced during a study of blood T cell repertoires in COVID-19. Per the original methods: Reference gene primers were amplified, and this amplification served to estimate nucleated cell counts. Assay used: immunoSEQ multiplex PCR; TCRdb lists only in-frame clones, some missing. V and J calls and clone size are copied from that table; D and trimming were computed from the DNA. The table lists 50,000 to 65,000 clones, around 87% of them singletons. This CDR3 is built from 13 residues. V was pared by 3 bases and J by 3 bases, with 9 bases between. This TCR came from a woman at least 80 years old with COVID-19, enrolled during active disease. The sequencing sample was made of peripheral blood. The V and J genes are TRBV12-3 or TRBV12-4 and TRBJ2-7; possibly TRBD1 for D (5 bases). DNA for the CDR3: TGTGCCAGCAGTTTCGGCAGGGTCTACGAGCAGTACTTC. Translating gives CASSFGRVYEQYF.